Listed below are T cell receptor beta chains from one sample, sequenced in a study of T cells in Graves' hyperthyroidism and ophthalmopathy. TCRdb analysed the multiplex PCR reads with MiXCR anew, one entry per CDR3 protein. This table has about 500,000 distinct CDR3 sequences, approximately 15% appearing once. The sequenced sample consisted of blood. The origin of the receptors is a woman between 18 and 29 years old with Graves' hyperthyroidism. The CDR3 runs from the conserved cysteine through the conserved F or W. D genes are given only for firm matches. Rows may omit the clone size; those that give it use once, few, many or a size class.

abundance,len,d_gene,j_gene,v_gene,CDR3nt,CDR3aa
many,10,-,TRBJ2-1,TRBV20-1,TGCAGTGCTATGTCCGCTAGGCAGTTCTTC,CSAMSARQFF
-,17,-,TRBJ1-3,TRBV27,TGTGCCAGCAGTACCACATATACAGGGCGCTCTGGAAACACCATATATTTT,CASSTTYTGRSGNTIYF
few,15,TRBD1,TRBJ1-4,TRBV28,TGTGCCAGCAGTTCGACAGGGGACTATAATGAAAAACTGTTTTTT,CASSSTGDYNEKLFF
few,15,TRBD1,TRBJ1-5,TRBV20-1,TGCAGTGCCGAGCCCGGGACAGGGGATAGTCAGCCCCAGCATTTT,CSAEPGTGDSQPQHF
few,14,-,TRBJ1-1,TRBV12-3/TRBV12-4,TGTGCCAGCAGGCGTACGGGGACGGGCGCTGAAGCTTTCTTT,CASRRTGTGAEAFF
-,16,TRBD1,TRBJ2-2,TRBV30,TGTGCCTGGAGTGTCCCCGGGACAGGGAACACCGGGGAGCTGTTTTTT,CAWSVPGTGNTGELFF
many,13,TRBD1,TRBJ2-7,TRBV30,TGTGCCTGGAACGAGGACAGGTTACACGAGCAGTACTTC,CAWNEDRLHEQYF
-,12,-,TRBJ1-2,TRBV20-1,TGCAGTGCCCCGGACGGTATCTATGGCTACACCTTC,CSAPDGIYGYTF
few,14,TRBD2,TRBJ2-5,TRBV18,TGTGCCAGCTCACCCTGGGCGGGAGAGGAGACCCAGTACTTC,CASSPWAGEETQYF
many,16,-,TRBJ2-7,TRBV28,TGTGCCAGCAGTTATAAAGGGGGGAAGGTTCTCTACGAGCAGTACTTC,CASSYKGGKVLYEQYF
few,14,-,TRBJ2-7,TRBV19,TGTGCCAGTAGTATTTTGATGGGCCCCTACGAGCAGTACTTC,CASSILMGPYEQYF
many,12,TRBD1,TRBJ1-2,TRBV13,TGTGCCAGCAGCCAGGACAGGGATGGCTACACCTTC,CASSQDRDGYTF
-,14,TRBD1,TRBJ1-4,TRBV6-1,TGTGCCAGCAGGTCCGGGACAGGGGATGAAAAACTGTTTTTT,CASRSGTGDEKLFF
many,17,TRBD2,TRBJ2-3,TRBV12-3/TRBV12-4,TGTGCCAGCACCTTGACTAGCGGGAGTGGTGTGAGCTATACGCAGTATTTT,CASTLTSGSGVSYTQYF
many,15,-,TRBJ2-3,TRBV7-2,TGTGCCAGCAGCCCCGGAGGACAGTACTTAAAAACGCAGTATTTT,CASSPGGQYLKTQYF
few,16,TRBD2,TRBJ2-1,TRBV19,TGTGCCAGTAGTATCCCCCGAGCGGGATTCTACAATGAGCAGTTCTTC,CASSIPRAGFYNEQFF
many,14,-,TRBJ1-1,TRBV7-8,TGTGCCAGCAGCTTAGTTCCAGGGTTTCCTGAAGCTTTCTTT,CASSLVPGFPEAFF
-,14,-,TRBJ1-1,TRBV7-9,TGTGCCAGCAGCTTGGGGGCTTCGGGGACTGAAGCTTTCTTT,CASSLGASGTEAFF
many,15,-,TRBJ2-5,TRBV20-1,TGCAGTGCTTCCCTATGGGGGGTAAGGGGAGAGACCCAGTACTTC,CSASLWGVRGETQYF
-,14,-,TRBJ1-5,TRBV27,TGTGCCAGCAGTTTTTCAGCTAACAATCAGCCCCAGCATTTT,CASSFSANNQPQHF
-,15,TRBD1,TRBJ1-2,TRBV10-3,TGTGCCACGCGAGGGGGCAGGGGAAGAGAATATGGCTACACCTTC,CATRGGRGREYGYTF
-,17,-,TRBJ2-6,TRBV7-2,TGTGCCAGCAGCTTACGGTACGGGGGATTCGGGGCCAACGTCCTGACTTTC,CASSLRYGGFGANVLTF
-,18,TRBD2,TRBJ2-1,TRBV6-1,TGTGCCAGCAGAGAGGTCGCCGGGCTAGCGGGCTCCTACAATGAGCAGTTCTTC,CASREVAGLAGSYNEQFF
few,15,TRBD1,TRBJ1-4,TRBV7-2,TGTGCCAGCAGCTGGACCGGGACAGGGGGTGAAAAACTGTTTTTT,CASSWTGTGGEKLFF
many,15,TRBD2,TRBJ2-5,TRBV12-3/TRBV12-4,TGTGCCAGCAGCCGGTCCGGACTAGCGGAAGAGACCCAGTACTTC,CASSRSGLAEETQYF
many,12,TRBD1,TRBJ1-1,TRBV20-1,TGCAGTGCTCGTTCGACAGGGGCCCCTCAGGTCTTT,CSARSTGAPQVF
many,13,-,TRBJ1-6,TRBV7-8,TGTGCCAGCAGCTTCGGATCAGATTCACCCCTCCACTTT,CASSFGSDSPLHF
-,14,TRBD1,TRBJ1-4,TRBV25-1,TGTGCCAGTGAAGCGACAGGGGGCACTGAAAAACTGTTTTTT,CASEATGGTEKLFF
many,8,-,TRBJ2-1,TRBV20-1,TGCAGTTTAGATGAGCAGTTCTTC,CSLDEQFF
-,15,-,TRBJ2-7,TRBV20-1,TGCAGTGCTAGAGATATCGGGACAAAAGGGTACGAGCAGTACTTC,CSARDIGTKGYEQYF
few,16,-,TRBJ1-2,TRBV27,TGTGCCAGCAGTTTTAAGGCGCGGGGGCGGAATGGTGGCTACACCTTC,CASSFKARGRNGGYTF
many,15,-,TRBJ1-5,TRBV7-8,TGTGCCAGCAGCTTAGATGGGGGGCTAGGTCAGCCCCAGCATTTT,CASSLDGGLGQPQHF
many,16,TRBD1,TRBJ1-6,TRBV11-2,TGTGCCAGCAGCTTCGGTGGGACACAGGGGCGATCACCCCTCCACTTT,CASSFGGTQGRSPLHF
-,15,-,TRBJ2-3,TRBV20-1,TGCAGTGCTAGCCAAGTAGCGGTGTACACAGATACGCAGTATTTT,CSASQVAVYTDTQYF
many,16,-,TRBJ2-1,TRBV7-8,TGTGCCAGCAGCTTAGGGGCGGGTCTGGCCTACAATGAGCAGTTCTTC,CASSLGAGLAYNEQFF
few,15,-,TRBJ1-2,TRBV9,TGTGCCAGCAGCGTAGCTTTGGGCGGTGACTATGGCTACACCTTC,CASSVALGGDYGYTF
once,13,-,TRBJ1-1,TRBV6-2/TRBV6-3,TGTGCCAGTCGCGCGATCCTGGGTGGTGAAGCTTTCTTT,CASRAILGGEAFF
-,16,TRBD1,TRBJ2-1,TRBV2,TGTGCCAGCAGTGAGCTACTGGGGGACAGGCTTAATGAGCAGTTCTTC,CASSELLGDRLNEQFF
few,14,-,TRBJ2-1,TRBV5-4,TGTGCCAGCAGCTTGGGAGCCTACGCGAATGAGCAGTTCTTC,CASSLGAYANEQFF
few,12,-,TRBJ1-6,TRBV5-4,TGTGCCAGCAGCTTGTCGGGGCGGGGGCTCCACTTT,CASSLSGRGLHF
-,14,TRBD1,TRBJ2-2,TRBV2,TGTGCCAGCAAGAGGGACAGGGGGCGGATGGGGCTGTTTTTT,CASKRDRGRMGLFF
few,16,TRBD1,TRBJ2-6,TRBV6-1,TGTGCCAGCAGCCCCAGGGGGCCCCCTGGGGCCAACGTCCTGACTTTC,CASSPRGPPGANVLTF
-,14,TRBD2,TRBJ2-2,TRBV6-1,TGTGCCGGCAGACTAGCGGGAAACACCGGGGAGCTGTTTTTT,CAGRLAGNTGELFF
many,15,-,TRBJ1-5,TRBV20-1,TGCAGTGCCCTTCAACTCCGGAGGGGCAATCAGCCCCAGCATTTT,CSALQLRRGNQPQHF
many,16,-,TRBJ2-2,TRBV6-1,TGTGCCAGCAGTGATTTACGCGGACACCACACCGGGGAGCTGTTTTTT,CASSDLRGHHTGELFF
-,15,-,TRBJ2-7,TRBV5-4,TGTGCCAGCAGTTTAAACACAGGGAAGTCCTACGAGCAGTACTTC,CASSLNTGKSYEQYF
many,13,-,TRBJ2-7,TRBV6-1,TGTGCCAGCAGTGAGACAGACGCCTACGAGCAGTACTTC,CASSETDAYEQYF
-,15,TRBD2,TRBJ2-3,TRBV5-5,TGTGCCAGCAGCTTGGGGACTAGCGGGGAGGATACGCAGTATTTT,CASSLGTSGEDTQYF
many,16,TRBD1,TRBJ1-5,TRBV5-6,TGTGCCAGCAGCTTGGGACAGGGGAGAAGCAATCAGCCCCAGCATTTT,CASSLGQGRSNQPQHF
few,13,-,TRBJ2-6,TRBV30,TGTGCCTGGAGTACGGGGGGGGCCAACGTCCTGACTTTC,CAWSTGGANVLTF
-,13,-,TRBJ2-1,TRBV20-1,TGCAGTGCTAGTGGGCTAGAGGACGATGAGCAGTTCTTC,CSASGLEDDEQFF
many,15,-,TRBJ2-3,TRBV7-2,TGTGCCAGCAGCACAGCGGTAACTAGCACAGATACGCAGTATTTT,CASSTAVTSTDTQYF
-,13,TRBD2,TRBJ2-1,TRBV5-1,TGCGCCAGCAGCCCCCCAGGGAGGGATGAGCAGTTCTTC,CASSPPGRDEQFF